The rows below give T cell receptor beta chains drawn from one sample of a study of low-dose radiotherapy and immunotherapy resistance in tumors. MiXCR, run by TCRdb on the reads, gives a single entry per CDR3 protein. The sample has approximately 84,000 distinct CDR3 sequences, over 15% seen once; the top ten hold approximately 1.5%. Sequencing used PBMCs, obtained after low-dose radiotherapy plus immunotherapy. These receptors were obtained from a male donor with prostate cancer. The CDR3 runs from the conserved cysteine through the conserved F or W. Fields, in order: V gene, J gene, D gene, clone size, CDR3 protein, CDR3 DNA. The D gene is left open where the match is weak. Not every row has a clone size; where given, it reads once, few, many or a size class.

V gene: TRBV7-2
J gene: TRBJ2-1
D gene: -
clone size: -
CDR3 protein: CASSFHREEQFF
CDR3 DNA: TGTGCCAGCAGCTTTCACAGGGAGGAGCAGTTCTTC

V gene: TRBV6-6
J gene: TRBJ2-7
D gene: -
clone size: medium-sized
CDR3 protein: CASNNQGFFEEQYF
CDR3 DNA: TGTGCCAGCAACAACCAGGGGTTCTTTGAAGAGCAGTACTTC

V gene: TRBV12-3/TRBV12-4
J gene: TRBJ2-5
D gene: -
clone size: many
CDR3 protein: CASRAREGTSSETQYF
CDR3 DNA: TGTGCCAGCAGAGCCCGCGAGGGGACAAGTTCGGAGACCCAGTACTTC

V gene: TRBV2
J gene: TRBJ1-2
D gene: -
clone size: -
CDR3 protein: CASGQTMGYTF
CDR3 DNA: TGTGCCAGCGGTCAGACTATGGGCTACACCTTC

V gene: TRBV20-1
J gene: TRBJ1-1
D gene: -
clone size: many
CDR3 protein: CSANNHDRGNTEAFF
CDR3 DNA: TGCAGTGCTAACAACCACGATCGGGGGAACACTGAAGCTTTCTTT

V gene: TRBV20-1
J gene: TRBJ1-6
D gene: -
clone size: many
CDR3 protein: CSARVPDGGEGPLHF
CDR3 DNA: TGCAGTGCTAGAGTCCCGGACGGGGGCGAGGGTCCCCTCCACTTT

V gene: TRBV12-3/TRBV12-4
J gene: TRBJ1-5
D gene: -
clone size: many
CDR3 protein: CASSGQLDNQPQHF
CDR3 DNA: TGTGCCAGCAGTGGACAACTCGATAATCAGCCCCAGCATTTT

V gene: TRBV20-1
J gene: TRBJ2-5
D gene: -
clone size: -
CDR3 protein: CSARDWARQETQYF
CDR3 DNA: TGCAGTGCTAGAGATTGGGCCCGTCAAGAGACCCAGTACTTC

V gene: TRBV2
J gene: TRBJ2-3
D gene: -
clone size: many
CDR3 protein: CASILGTSRDTQYF
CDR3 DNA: TGTGCCAGCATACTCGGGACCTCAAGGGATACGCAGTATTTT

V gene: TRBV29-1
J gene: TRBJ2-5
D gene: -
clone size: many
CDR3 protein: CSVAQGRETQYF
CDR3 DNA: TGCAGCGTTGCACAGGGTCGGGAGACCCAGTACTTC

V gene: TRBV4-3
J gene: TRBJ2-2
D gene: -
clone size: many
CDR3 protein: CASSRGDWQNTGELFF
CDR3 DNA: TGCGCCAGCAGCCGAGGGGACTGGCAGAACACCGGGGAGCTGTTTTTT

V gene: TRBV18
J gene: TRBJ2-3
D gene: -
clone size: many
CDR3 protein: CASSPLRDLSTDTQYF
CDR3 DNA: TGTGCCAGCTCACCACTTCGGGACCTTAGCACAGATACGCAGTATTTT

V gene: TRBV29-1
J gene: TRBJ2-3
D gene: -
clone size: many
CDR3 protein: CSVERSRGADTQYF
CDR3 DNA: TGCAGCGTTGAAAGGTCGAGGGGGGCCGATACGCAGTATTTT

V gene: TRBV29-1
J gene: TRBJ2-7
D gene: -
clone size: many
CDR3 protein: CSVIGYSYEQYF
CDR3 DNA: TGCAGCGTCATAGGATACTCCTACGAGCAGTACTTC

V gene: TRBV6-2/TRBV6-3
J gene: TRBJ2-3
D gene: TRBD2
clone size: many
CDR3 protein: CASSGTRGITYTQYF
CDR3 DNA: TGTGCCAGCAGTGGGACTAGGGGGATCACATATACGCAGTATTTT

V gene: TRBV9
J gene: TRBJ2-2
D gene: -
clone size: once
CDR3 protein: CASSVDLSGELFF
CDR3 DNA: TGTGCCAGCAGCGTCGATCTGAGCGGGGAGCTGTTTTTT

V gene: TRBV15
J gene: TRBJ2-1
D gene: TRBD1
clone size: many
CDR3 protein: CATSRSGTGGSEQFF
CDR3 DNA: TGTGCCACCAGCAGATCTGGGACAGGGGGCTCCGAGCAGTTCTTC

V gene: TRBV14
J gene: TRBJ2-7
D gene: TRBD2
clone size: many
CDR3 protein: CASSQSRWLAGFHSYEQYF
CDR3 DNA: TGTGCCAGCAGCCAATCACGGTGGCTAGCGGGCTTCCACTCCTACGAGCAGTACTTC

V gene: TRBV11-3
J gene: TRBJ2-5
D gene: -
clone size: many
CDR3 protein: CASSPRDGQETQYF
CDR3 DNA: TGTGCCAGCAGCCCACGCGACGGACAAGAGACCCAGTACTTC

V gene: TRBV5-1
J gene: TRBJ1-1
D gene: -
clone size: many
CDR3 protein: CASSLEGGTEAFF
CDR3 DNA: TGCGCCAGCAGCTTGGAAGGGGGCACTGAAGCTTTCTTT